Listed here are 29 T cell receptor beta chains from one sample, sequenced in a study of T cell responses to AZD1222 COVID-19 vaccine (dated by TCRdb to about 2021). Library prep was done by the immunoSEQ multiplex PCR assay. TCRdb's version of the immuneACCESS table is confined to in-frame rearrangements and falls short of the full clone set. An unresolved V gene accounts for under half of the shortfall where checked; the remainder is of unknown origin. The sample contains around 58,000 clones, about 90% of them found a single time. Of the sample, approximately 15% falls within the top ten clones. The time point label, as the study defines it: about 28 days (+/-7) after the second vaccine dose. The sequencing here drew on peripheral blood, taken 28 days after the second AZD1222 dose. These receptors all come from an adult who received the AZD1222 COVID-19 vaccine.

This chain connects TRBV13 to TRBJ2-3; TRBD2 agrees at 12 bases. Germline CDR1 and CDR2: PRHDT and FYEKMQ (reference sequence). Trimming removed 3 bases from V and 1 base from J; junction bases left unmatched: 5. The CDR3 loop spans 17 amino acids. CDR3 sequence reads: CASSLRLAGARTDTQYF. CDR3 in DNA: TGTGCCAGCAGCTTGAGACTAGCGGGAGCCCGCACAGATACGCAGTATTTT. Variable domain in full (rest from reference TRBV13 and TRBJ2-3): AAGVIQSPRHLIKEKRETATLKCYPIPRHDTVYWYQQGPGQDPQFLISFYEKMQSDKGSIPDRFSAQQFSDYHSELNMSSLELGDSALYFCASSLRLAGARTDTQYFGPGTRLTVL.

A note on this clone: At one of its ends the junction is not consistent with the germline gene, which may arise from a read error. The V call is TRBV19, the J call TRBJ1-2, with no clear D. This CDR3 spans 14 amino acids. The germline V gene has CDR1 LNHDA and CDR2 SQIVND (reference sequence). The CDR3 is CASSIDRSNYDYTF. CDR3 nucleotide sequence: TGTGCCAGTAGTATTGACCGTTCTAACTATGACTACACCTTC.

This chain links TRBV6-5 with TRBJ1-1; 10 bases are shared with TRBD1. The CDR3 is 14 residues long. Trimming took 6 bases from V and 6 from J; bases not matched to a gene: 7. Germline CDR1 is MNHEY and CDR2 is SVGAGI. CDR3 in amino acids: CASRRDRGYAEAFF. For the CDR3, the DNA is TGTGCCAGCAGGAGGGACAGGGGATATGCTGAAGCTTTCTTT.

The chain recombines TRBV7-6 with TRBJ2-1, with 9 bases matching TRBD2. Germline loops: CDR1 SGHVS, CDR2 FNYEAQ. CDR3 size: 16 residues. V was pared by 5 bases and J by 0 bases, with 5 bases of the junction left unmatched. As DNA, the CDR3 is TGTGCCAGCAGCCAATTTAGCGGGAGCTCCTACAATGAGCAGTTCTTC. Protein sequence: CASSQFSGSSYNEQFF.

This chain uses TRBV7-9 with TRBJ2-2; TRBD2 matches at 13 bases. Per germline, CDR1 SEHNR and CDR2 FQNEAQ (reference sequence). The junction had 2 bases not matched to a gene; V was cut back by 1 base and J by 3 bases. The CDR3 is 17 amino acids. CDR3 nucleotides: TGTGCCAGCAGCTTAGGGACTAGCGGGAGAGACACCGGGGAGCTGTTTTTT. This encodes CASSLGTSGRDTGELFF.

The rearrangement links TRBV6-5 to TRBJ2-2; no clear D. CDR1 and CDR2 (germline): MNHEY, SVGAGI. The V end lost 6 bases, the J end lost 4 bases, and 6 bases lay between the germline ends. The CDR3 extends over 12 amino acids. The CDR3 sequence: CASSWGTGELFF. CDR3 in DNA: TGTGCCAGCAGCTGGGGCACCGGGGAGCTGTTTTTT.

This clone was seen only a few times. The J gene is TRBJ1-1, the V gene TRBV4-3; D not resolved. Between the trimmed V and J ends, which lost 2 bases and 1 base, there was a span of 11 bases. The CDR3 length is 15 residues. Germline-derived CDR1 and CDR2 are LGHNA and YSLEER. CDR3 in amino acids: CASSQRGFENTEAFF. For the CDR3, the DNA is TGCGCCAGCAGCCAACGTGGATTCGAGAACACTGAAGCTTTCTTT.

CDR3 in amino acids: CASSSTKGSLLSGYTF. The CDR3 DNA reads as TGTGCCAGCAGCTCTACTAAAGGGTCCCTATTGTCTGGCTACACCTTC. The gene calls are TRBV11-2 and TRBJ1-2; D remains unclear. This CDR3 is 16 amino acids long. Germline loops: CDR1 SGHAT, CDR2 FQNNGV. V was trimmed by 4 bases and J by 7 bases, leaving 22 bases between them.

The rearrangement links TRBV19 to TRBJ2-1; possible D gene TRBD2, 5 bases. Trimming removed 5 bases at V and 7 bases at J, with 12 bases between. In germline, CDR1 is LNHDA, CDR2 SQIVND (reference sequence). CDR3 length: 13 residues. In nucleotides, the CDR3 is TGTGCCAGTAGTGCCTCACTAGTGAATGAGCAGTTCTTC. Translating it yields CASSASLVNEQFF. The full variable domain, in which reference TRBV19 and TRBJ2-1 provide the parts outside the CDR3, is DGGITQSPKYLFRKEGQNVTLSCEQNLNHDAMYWYRQDPGQGLRLIYYSQIVNDFQKGDIAEGYSVSREKKESFPLTVTSAQKNPTAFYLCASSASLVNEQFFGPGTRLTVL.

This sequence joins TRBV11-3 and TRBJ2-3; TRBD2 matches 13 bases. This CDR3 contains 16 residues. V gave up 5 bases and J gave up 3 bases; unmatched junction bases: 5. Germline V gene data show CDR1 as SGHNT and CDR2 as YENEEA. DNA of the CDR3: TGTGCCAGCAGCACGCGACTAGCGGGAGGAACAGATACGCAGTATTTT. Its translation is CASSTRLAGGTDTQYF.

This chain joins TRBV6-2 or TRBV6-3 and TRBJ1-1; 7 nucleotides align to TRBD1. The CDR3 is made up of 13 amino acids. Germline V CDR1 and CDR2: MNHEY, SVGEGT. J gave up 7 bases and V 4 bases, and 6 bases lay outside the gene matches. The CDR3 here is CASSFDRDFEAFF. The CDR3 nucleotides read TGTGCCAGCAGTTTCGACAGGGACTTTGAAGCTTTCTTT.

The gene calls are TRBV12-3 or TRBV12-4 and TRBJ2-7; no clear D. This CDR3 has 12 amino acids. V was cut by 3 bases and J by 5 bases, with 8 bases left in between. In DNA, the CDR3 is TGTGCCAGCAGTTTCCAAGGGAACGAGCAGTACTTC. As protein: CASSFQGNEQYF.

There are a few counts of this clone. The J gene is TRBJ2-1, the V gene TRBV6-2 or TRBV6-3; the match to TRBD2 covers 8 bases. The germline CDR1 and CDR2 sequences are MNHEY and SVGEGT. This CDR3 contains 16 residues. Unmatched junction bases numbered 3, after V lost 0 bases and J lost 2 bases. The CDR3 reads CASSYSPAGAYNEQFF. The CDR3 nucleotides read TGTGCCAGCAGTTACTCCCCAGCGGGAGCCTACAATGAGCAGTTCTTC.

V and J are TRBV6-5 and TRBJ1-5; TRBD1 is a possible D gene (5 bases). The CDR3 is 15 amino acids. The V gene lost 6 bases and the J gene lost 7 bases, with 19 bases spanning the gap. Germline CDR1 is MNHEY and CDR2 is SVGAGI. The CDR3 is CASRHRLGEGQPQHF. Here the CDR3 DNA reads TGTGCCAGCAGACATCGCCTAGGGGAGGGCCAGCCCCAGCATTTT.

The gene calls are TRBV3-1 (or the pseudogene TRBV3-2) and TRBJ1-4; 8 positions agree with TRBD1. Germline V gene sequence: CDR1 LGHDT, CDR2 YNNKEL (reference sequence). Trimming at V came to 0 bases and at J to 3 bases, leaving 12 bases not matched to a gene. The CDR3 totals 19 residues. In DNA form, the CDR3 reads TGTGCCAGCAGCCAAGATCGGAGGGAGACAGGGGCTTCTAATGAAAAACTGTTTTTT. Its translation: CASSQDRRETGASNEKLFF.

The chain couples TRBV4-3 to TRBJ2-2; D may correspond to TRBD1 or TRBD2 (6 bases each). Germline CDR1 and CDR2: LGHNA and YSLEER. Trimming shortened V by 6 bases and J by 6 bases, and 14 bases separated the two germline ends. The CDR3 has 14 amino acids. In DNA form, the CDR3 reads TGCGCCAGCAGTCTAAACAGGGAGGCCGGGGAGCTGTTTTTT. Its translation: CASSLNREAGELFF.

The chain employs TRBV19 and TRBJ1-5; D may be TRBD1 (6 bases). Per the germline V gene, CDR1 is LNHDA and CDR2 is SQIVND (reference sequence). Trimming shortened V by 4 bases and J by 3 bases, and 13 bases separated the two germline ends. The CDR3 length is 15 residues. The CDR3 region is CASSNLGDTNQPQHF. Written as DNA, the CDR3 is TGTGCCAGTAGTAACCTCGGGGACACCAATCAGCCCCAGCATTTT.

The chain uses TRBV7-2 and TRBJ2-3; weak D call: TRBD2 (6 bases). The CDR3 runs to 15 residues. Trimming shortened V by 4 bases and J by 2 bases, and 13 bases separated the two germline ends. Per the germline V gene, CDR1 is SGHTA and CDR2 is FQGNSA. CDR3 sequence reads: CASSSRAGTTDTQYF. The CDR3 nucleotides are TGTGCCAGCAGCTCCCGGGCGGGAACCACAGATACGCAGTATTTT.

The CDR3 DNA sequence: TGTGCCAGCAGCAAAGTTTATAAGCGGGACAGGGTTTTCAATGAGCAGTTCTTC. It translates to CASSKVYKRDRVFNEQFF. The chain joins TRBV21-1 to TRBJ2-1; whether TRBD1, the table's D call, matches the DNA was not checked. TRBV21-1 is given as a pseudogene. The length of the CDR3 is 18 residues.

The chain carries TRBV18 and TRBJ2-4; 7 nucleotides line up with TRBD1. V dropped 1 base and J dropped 8; count of bases not matched to a gene: 2. Germline V lookup: CDR1 KGHSH, CDR2 LQKENI. The CDR3 runs to 13 residues. The CDR3 spells CASSPQGADIQYF. The CDR3 region has the DNA TGTGCCAGCTCACCACAGGGGGCTGACATTCAGTACTTC.

The gene calls are TRBV19 and TRBJ2-7; a weak D match, TRBD1 (6 bases). The CDR3 runs 16 residues. V was trimmed by 4 bases and J by 5 bases, leaving 21 bases between them. Germline V gives CDR1 LNHDA, CDR2 SQIVND (reference sequence). The CDR3: CASSTNSLPQGHEQYF. CDR3 DNA: TGTGCCAGTAGTACCAATTCCCTCCCTCAGGGGCACGAGCAGTACTTC.

This chain joins TRBV4-1 and TRBJ2-3; no clear D gene. The CDR3 sequence is 15 residues long. The V and J ends lost 1 base and 4 bases respectively, with 12 bases between them. The germline gives CDR1 MGHRA, CDR2 YSYEKL. For the CDR3, the DNA is TGCGCCAGCAGCCAAGGGGCGGCGGTGTCAGATACGCAGTATTTT. Protein sequence: CASSQGAAVSDTQYF.

The chain carries TRBV27 and TRBJ2-1; 12 bases map to TRBD2. Germline CDR1 is MNHEY and CDR2 is SMNVEV (reference sequence). The length of the CDR3 is 17 residues. V gave up 1 base and J gave up 3 bases; unmatched junction bases: 4. CDR3 DNA sequence: TGTGCCAGCAGTTTATACAGGACTAGCGGGGACTACAATGAGCAGTTCTTC. Its protein product is CASSLYRTSGDYNEQFF.

This clone was counted once. The chain employs TRBV19 and TRBJ1-4, with 12 bases matching TRBD1. V lost 6 bases to trimming and J lost 8 bases; unmatched junction nucleotides: 13. The length of the CDR3 is 17 residues. The germline gives CDR1 LNHDA, CDR2 SQIVND (reference sequence). The CDR3 nucleotides read TGTGCCAGTAGCTCGAGGGACAGGGGGCGGAAACGGGAAAAACTGTTTTTT. Translated, it gives CASSSRDRGRKREKLFF.

CDR3 sequence (DNA): TGCGCCAGCAGCTTTGCGGGGCGATCAACTGAAGCTTTCTTT. This gives the protein CASSFAGRSTEAFF. This chain connects TRBV5-1 to TRBJ1-1, with a possible D match to TRBD1 (5 bases). This CDR3 contains 14 residues. CDR1 SGHRS and CDR2 YFSETQ come from the germline V gene. The ends were cut back, 2 bases at V and 5 bases at J, with 13 bases in the middle.

The chain uses TRBV5-1 and TRBJ1-6, with D tentatively TRBD1 (5 bases). The germline V gene encodes CDR1 SGHRS and CDR2 YFSETQ. This CDR3 is 15 amino acids long. V was trimmed by 0 bases and J by 5 bases, leaving 9 bases between them. The CDR3 nucleotides read TGCGCCAGCAGCTTGGAAACAGGCCATAATTCACCCCTCCACTTT. Protein: CASSLETGHNSPLHF.

The chain has TRBV15 and TRBJ2-1, with 7 bases identical to TRBD2. The V gene's germline CDR1 is LNHNV and CDR2 YYDKDF (reference sequence). The J segment lost 3 bases and the V segment lost 8 bases, leaving 7 bases of the junction unmatched. This CDR3 is 14 amino acids long. CDR3 residues: CATVGGSVYNEQFF. CDR3 DNA: TGTGCCACCGTCGGCGGGAGTGTCTACAATGAGCAGTTCTTC. The variable domain in full, completed from reference TRBV15 and TRBJ2-1, reads DAMVIQNPRYQVTQFGKPVTLSCSQTLNHNVMYWYQQKSSQAPKLLFHYYDKDFNNEADTPDNFQSRRPNTSFCFLDIRSPGLGDTAMYLCATVGGSVYNEQFFGPGTRLTVL.

V gene TRBV5-1 combines with J gene TRBJ2-1; TRBD2 matches at 11 bases. V lost 5 bases and J lost 9; bases outside the gene matches: 10. The CDR3 consists of 15 residues. Per germline, CDR1 SGHRS and CDR2 YFSETQ. In nucleotides, the CDR3 is TGCGCCAGCAGGCAGGGACTAGCGGCAGCCCTTGAGCAGTTCTTC. Its protein product is CASRQGLAAALEQFF. The variable domain in full, with the rest retrieved from reference TRBV5-1 and TRBJ2-1, is KAGVTQTPRYLIKTRGQQVTLSCSPISGHRSVSWYQQTPGQGLQFLFEYFSETQRNKGNFPGRFSGRQFSNSRSEMNVSTLELGDSALYLCASRQGLAAALEQFFGPGTRLTVL.

Of note for this clone: One junction end disagrees with the germline gene, perhaps due to a read error. V usage is TRBV12-3 or TRBV12-4 and J usage is TRBJ1-2, with D possibly matching TRBD1 (6 bases). CDR3 length equals 13 residues. The CDR3 loop reads CASSSTQGRGIPF. The CDR3 DNA is TGTGCCAGCAGCAGTACCCAGGGGCGGGGGATTCCCTTC.